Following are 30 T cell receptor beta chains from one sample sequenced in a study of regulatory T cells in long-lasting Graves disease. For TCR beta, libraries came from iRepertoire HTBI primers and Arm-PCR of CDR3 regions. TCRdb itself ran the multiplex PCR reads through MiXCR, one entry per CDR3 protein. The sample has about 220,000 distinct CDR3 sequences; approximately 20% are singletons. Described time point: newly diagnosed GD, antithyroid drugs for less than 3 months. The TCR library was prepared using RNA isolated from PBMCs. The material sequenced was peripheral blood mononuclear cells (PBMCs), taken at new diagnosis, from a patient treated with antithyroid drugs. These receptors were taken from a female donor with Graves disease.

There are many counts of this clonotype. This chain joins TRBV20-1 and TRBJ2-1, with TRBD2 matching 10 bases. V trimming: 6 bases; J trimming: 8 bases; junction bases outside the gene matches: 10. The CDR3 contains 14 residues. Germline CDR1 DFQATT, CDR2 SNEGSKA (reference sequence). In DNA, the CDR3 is TGCAGTGCAACTCCTAGCGGGAGTTTCTATGAGCAGTTCTTC. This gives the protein CSATPSGSFYEQFF.

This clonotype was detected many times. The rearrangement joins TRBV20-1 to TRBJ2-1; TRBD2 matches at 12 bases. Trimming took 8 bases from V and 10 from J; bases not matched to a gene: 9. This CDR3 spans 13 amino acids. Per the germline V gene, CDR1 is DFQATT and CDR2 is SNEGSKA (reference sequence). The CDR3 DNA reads TGCAGTACCCCTAGACTAGCGGGAGAAGAGCAGTTCTTC. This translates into CSTPRLAGEEQFF.

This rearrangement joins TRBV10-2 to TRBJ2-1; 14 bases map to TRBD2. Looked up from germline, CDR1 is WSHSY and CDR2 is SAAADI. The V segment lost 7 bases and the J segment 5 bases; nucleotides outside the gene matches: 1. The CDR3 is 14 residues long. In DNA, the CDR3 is TGCGCCAGCATGGGACTAGCGGGAGACAATGAGCAGTTCTTC. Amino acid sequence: CASMGLAGDNEQFF.

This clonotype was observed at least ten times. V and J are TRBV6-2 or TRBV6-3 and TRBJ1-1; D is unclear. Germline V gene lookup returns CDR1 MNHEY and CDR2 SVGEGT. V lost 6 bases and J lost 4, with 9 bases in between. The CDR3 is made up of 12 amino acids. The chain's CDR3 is CASSEVGTEAFF. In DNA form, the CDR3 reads TGTGCCAGCAGCGAGGTGGGCACTGAAGCTTTCTTT.

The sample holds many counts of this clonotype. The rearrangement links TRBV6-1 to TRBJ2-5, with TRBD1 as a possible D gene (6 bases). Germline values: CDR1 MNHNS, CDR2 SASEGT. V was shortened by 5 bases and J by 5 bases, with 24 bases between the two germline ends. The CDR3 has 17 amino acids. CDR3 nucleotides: TGTGCCAGCAGTCAACGACGCAACAGGGCCCTTGGGGAGACCCAGTACTTC. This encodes CASSQRRNRALGETQYF.

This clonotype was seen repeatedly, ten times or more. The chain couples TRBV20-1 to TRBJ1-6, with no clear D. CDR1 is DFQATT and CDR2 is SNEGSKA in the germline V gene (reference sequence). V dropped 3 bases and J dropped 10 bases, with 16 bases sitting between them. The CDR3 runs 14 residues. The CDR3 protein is CSASTNTATSPLHF. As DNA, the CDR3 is TGCAGTGCTAGCACCAACACCGCTACCTCACCCCTCCACTTT.

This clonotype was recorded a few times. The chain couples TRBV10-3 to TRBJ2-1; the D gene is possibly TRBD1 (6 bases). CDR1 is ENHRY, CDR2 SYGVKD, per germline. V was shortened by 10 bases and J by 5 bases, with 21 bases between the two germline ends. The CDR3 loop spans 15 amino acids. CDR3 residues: CATWIGTPTDNEQFF. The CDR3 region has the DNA TGTGCCACCTGGATTGGGACACCGACCGACAATGAGCAGTTCTTC.

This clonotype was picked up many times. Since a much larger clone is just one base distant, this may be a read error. CDR3 coding DNA: TGTGCCAGCAGTACCGGGACAGGGAAAGAGACCCAGTACTTC. This codes for CASSTGTGKETQYF. V gene TRBV12-3 or TRBV12-4 combines with J gene TRBJ2-5; 9 bases fit TRBD1. The CDR3 loop spans 14 amino acids. The J segment lost 3 bases and the V segment lost 5 bases, leaving 4 bases of the junction unmatched.

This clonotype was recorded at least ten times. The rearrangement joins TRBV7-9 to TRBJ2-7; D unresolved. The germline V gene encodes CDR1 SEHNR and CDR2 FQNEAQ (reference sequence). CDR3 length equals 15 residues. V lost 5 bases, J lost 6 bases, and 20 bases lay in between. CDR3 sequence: CASSRPRASPGEQYF. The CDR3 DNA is TGTGCCAGCAGCCGTCCTAGGGCATCACCCGGCGAGCAGTACTTC.

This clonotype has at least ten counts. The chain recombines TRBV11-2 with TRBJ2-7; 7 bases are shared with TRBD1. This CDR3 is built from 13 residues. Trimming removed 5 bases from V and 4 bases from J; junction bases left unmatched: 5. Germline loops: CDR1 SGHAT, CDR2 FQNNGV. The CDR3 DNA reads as TGTGCCAGCAGCCAGATGGGACAGTACGAGCAGTACTTC. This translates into CASSQMGQYEQYF.

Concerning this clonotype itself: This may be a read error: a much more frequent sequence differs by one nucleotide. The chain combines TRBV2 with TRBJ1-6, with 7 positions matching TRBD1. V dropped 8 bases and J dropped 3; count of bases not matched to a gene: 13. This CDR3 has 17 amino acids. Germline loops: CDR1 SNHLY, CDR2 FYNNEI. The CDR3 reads CASVSGGGPFYNSPLHF. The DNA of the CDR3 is TGTGCCAGCGTCTCAGGGGGAGGTCCGTTCTATAATTCACCCCTCCACTTT. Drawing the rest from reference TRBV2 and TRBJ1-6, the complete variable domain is EPEVTQTPSHQVTQMGQEVILRCVPISNHLYFYWYRQILGQKVEFLVSFYNNEISEKSEIFDDQFSVERPDGSNFTLKIRSTKLEDSAMYFCASVSGGGPFYNSPLHFGNGTRLTVT.

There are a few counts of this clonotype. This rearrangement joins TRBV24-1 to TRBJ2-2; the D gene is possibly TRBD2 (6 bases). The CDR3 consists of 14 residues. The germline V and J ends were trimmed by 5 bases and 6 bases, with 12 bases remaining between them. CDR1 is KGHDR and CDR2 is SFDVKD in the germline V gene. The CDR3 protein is CATSVLGGSGELFF. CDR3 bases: TGTGCCACCAGTGTACTGGGAGGTTCCGGGGAGCTGTTTTTT.

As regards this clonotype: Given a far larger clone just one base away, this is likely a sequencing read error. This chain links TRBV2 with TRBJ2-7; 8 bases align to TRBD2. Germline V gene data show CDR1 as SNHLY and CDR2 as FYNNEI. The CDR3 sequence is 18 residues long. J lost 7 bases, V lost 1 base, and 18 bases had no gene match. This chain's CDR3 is CASSEGLGGRSSYNEQYF. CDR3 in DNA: TGTGCCAGCAGTGAAGGGTTGGGCGGGAGGAGCTCCTACAATGAGCAGTACTTC.

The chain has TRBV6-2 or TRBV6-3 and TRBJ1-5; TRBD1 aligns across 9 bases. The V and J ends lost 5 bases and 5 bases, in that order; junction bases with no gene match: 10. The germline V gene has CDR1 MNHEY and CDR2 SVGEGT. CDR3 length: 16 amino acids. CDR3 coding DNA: TGTGCCAGCAGTGACCCACTACAGGGGGCGGATCAGCCCCAGCATTTT. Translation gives CASSDPLQGADQPQHF.

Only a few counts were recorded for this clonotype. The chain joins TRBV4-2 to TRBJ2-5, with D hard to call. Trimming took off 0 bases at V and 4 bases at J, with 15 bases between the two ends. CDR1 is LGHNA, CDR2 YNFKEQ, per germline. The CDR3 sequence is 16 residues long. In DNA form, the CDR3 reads TGTGCCAGCAGCCAAGATAGGAAAGCCCATGGAGAGACCCAGTACTTC. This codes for CASSQDRKAHGETQYF.

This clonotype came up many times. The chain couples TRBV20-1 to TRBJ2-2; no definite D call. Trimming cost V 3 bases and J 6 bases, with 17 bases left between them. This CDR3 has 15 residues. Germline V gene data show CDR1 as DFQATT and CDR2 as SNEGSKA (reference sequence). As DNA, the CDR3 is TGCAGTGCTAGGGCCTTAACAGAAAACCCCGGGGAGCTGTTTTTT. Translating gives CSARALTENPGELFF.

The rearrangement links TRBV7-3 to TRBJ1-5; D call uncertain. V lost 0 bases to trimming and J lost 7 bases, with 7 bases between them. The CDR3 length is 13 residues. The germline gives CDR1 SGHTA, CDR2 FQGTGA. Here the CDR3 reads CASSLTEGQPQHF. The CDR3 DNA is TGTGCCAGCAGCTTAACGGAAGGCCAGCCCCAGCATTTT.

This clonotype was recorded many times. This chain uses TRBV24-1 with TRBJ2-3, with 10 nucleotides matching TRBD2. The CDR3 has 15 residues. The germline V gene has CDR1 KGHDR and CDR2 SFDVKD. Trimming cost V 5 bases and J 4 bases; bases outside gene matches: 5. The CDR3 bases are TGTGCCACCAGTGTTAGCGGGAGGCGCGCAGATACGCAGTATTTT. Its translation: CATSVSGRRADTQYF.

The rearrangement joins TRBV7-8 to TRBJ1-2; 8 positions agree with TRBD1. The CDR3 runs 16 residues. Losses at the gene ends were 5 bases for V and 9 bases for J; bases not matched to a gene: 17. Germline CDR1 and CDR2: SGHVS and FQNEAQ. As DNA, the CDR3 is TGTGCCAGCAGCGTAAACCTGACAGGGGCCCCGGGGAGCTACACCTTC. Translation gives CASSVNLTGAPGSYTF.

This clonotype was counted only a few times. CDR3 nucleotides: TGCAGCGTGGGCCGGGACCTTTCCTACAATGAGCAGTTCTTC. Residues: CSVGRDLSYNEQFF. The chain combines TRBV29-1 with TRBJ2-1; D tentatively reads TRBD1 or TRBD2 (5 bases each). Germline V gives CDR1 SQVTM, CDR2 ANQGSEA. V gave up 6 bases and J gave up 1 base, with 13 bases separating them. This CDR3 contains 14 residues.

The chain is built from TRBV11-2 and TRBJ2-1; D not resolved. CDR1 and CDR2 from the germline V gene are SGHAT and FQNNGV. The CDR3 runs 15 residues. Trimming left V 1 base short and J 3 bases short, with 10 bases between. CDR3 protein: CASSLAPADYNEQFF. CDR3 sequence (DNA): TGTGCCAGCAGCTTAGCCCCCGCGGACTACAATGAGCAGTTCTTC.

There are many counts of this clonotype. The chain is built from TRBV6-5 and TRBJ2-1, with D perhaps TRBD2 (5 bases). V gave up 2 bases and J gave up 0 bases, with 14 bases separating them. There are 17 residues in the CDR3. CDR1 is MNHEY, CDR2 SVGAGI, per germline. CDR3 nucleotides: TGTGCCAGCAGTTACCTCAAGCGGCTTAGCTCCTACAATGAGCAGTTCTTC. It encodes CASSYLKRLSSYNEQFF.

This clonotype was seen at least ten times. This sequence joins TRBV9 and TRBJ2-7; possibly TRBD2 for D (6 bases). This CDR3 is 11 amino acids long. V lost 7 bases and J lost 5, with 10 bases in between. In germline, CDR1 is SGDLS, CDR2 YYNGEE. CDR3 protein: CASGGSHEQYF. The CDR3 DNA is TGTGCCAGCGGGGGGTCCCACGAGCAGTACTTC.

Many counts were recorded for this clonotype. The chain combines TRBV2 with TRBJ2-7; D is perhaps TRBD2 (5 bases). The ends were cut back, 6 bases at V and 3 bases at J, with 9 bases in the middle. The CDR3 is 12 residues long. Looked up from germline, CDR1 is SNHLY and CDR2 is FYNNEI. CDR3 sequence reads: CASRLGIYEQYF. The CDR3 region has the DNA TGTGCCAGCAGACTAGGGATCTACGAGCAGTACTTC.

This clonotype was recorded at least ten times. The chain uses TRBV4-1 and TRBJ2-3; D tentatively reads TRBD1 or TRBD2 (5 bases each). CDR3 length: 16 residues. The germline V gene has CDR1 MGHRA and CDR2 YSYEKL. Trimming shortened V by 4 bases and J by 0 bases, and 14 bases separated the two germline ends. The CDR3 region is CASSPRWDGSTDTQYF. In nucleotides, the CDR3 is TGCGCCAGCAGCCCTAGGTGGGACGGTAGCACAGATACGCAGTATTTT.

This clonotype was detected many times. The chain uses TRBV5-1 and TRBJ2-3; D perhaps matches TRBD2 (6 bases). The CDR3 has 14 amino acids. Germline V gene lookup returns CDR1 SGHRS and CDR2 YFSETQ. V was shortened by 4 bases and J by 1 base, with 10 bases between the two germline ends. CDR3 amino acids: CASSPGGGTDTQYF. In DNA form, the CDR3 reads TGCGCCAGCAGCCCCGGGGGAGGCACAGATACGCAGTATTTT. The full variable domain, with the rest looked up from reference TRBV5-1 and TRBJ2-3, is KAGVTQTPRYLIKTRGQQVTLSCSPISGHRSVSWYQQTPGQGLQFLFEYFSETQRNKGNFPGRFSGRQFSNSRSEMNVSTLELGDSALYLCASSPGGGTDTQYFGPGTRLTVL.

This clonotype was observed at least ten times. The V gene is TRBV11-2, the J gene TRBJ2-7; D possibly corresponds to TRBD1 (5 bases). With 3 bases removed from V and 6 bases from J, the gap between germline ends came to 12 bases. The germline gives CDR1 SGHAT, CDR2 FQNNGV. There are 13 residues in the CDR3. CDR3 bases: TGTGCCAGCAGCTTCGACAGATCCGGCGAGCAGTACTTC. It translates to CASSFDRSGEQYF. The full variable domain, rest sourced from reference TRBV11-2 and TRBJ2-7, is EAGVAQSPRYKIIEKRQSVAFWCNPISGHATLYWYQQILGQGPKLLIQFQNNGVVDDSQLPKDRFSAERLKGVDSTLKIQPAKLEDSAVYLCASSFDRSGEQYFGPGTRLTVT.

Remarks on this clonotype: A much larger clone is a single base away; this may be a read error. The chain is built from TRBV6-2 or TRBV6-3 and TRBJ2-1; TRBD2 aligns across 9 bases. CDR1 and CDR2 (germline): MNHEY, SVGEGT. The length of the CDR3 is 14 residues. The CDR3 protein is CAGSTSGFHNEQFF. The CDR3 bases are TGTGCCGGCAGCACTAGCGGGTTCCACAATGAGCAGTTCTTC.

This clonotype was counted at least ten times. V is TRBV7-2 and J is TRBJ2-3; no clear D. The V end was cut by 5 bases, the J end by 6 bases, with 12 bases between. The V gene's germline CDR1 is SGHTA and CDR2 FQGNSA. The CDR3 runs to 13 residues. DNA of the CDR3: TGTGCCAGCAGCCCCCAGACCCGGGATACGCAGTATTTT. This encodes CASSPQTRDTQYF.

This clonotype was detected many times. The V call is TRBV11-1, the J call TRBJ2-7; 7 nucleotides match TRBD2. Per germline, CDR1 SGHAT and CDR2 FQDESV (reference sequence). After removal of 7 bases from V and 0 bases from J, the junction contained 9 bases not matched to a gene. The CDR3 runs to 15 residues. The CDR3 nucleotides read TGTGCCAGCACCCTACTAGCGTCCCACTCCTACGAGCAGTACTTC. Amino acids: CASTLLASHSYEQYF.